This entry describes one TCR beta chain. Its specificity is unknown. The data were taken from a study of radiotherapy plus CTLA-4 blockade in lung cancer. Study-wide context: Objective response rate was about 20%; disease control rate, 31%. Points from the study as a whole: Tumor-origin TCR clones grew in blood after radiotherapy plus ipilimumab. It was early blood T cell clone dynamics, with interferon-beta, that reportedly best predicted response.

There are 14 residues in the CDR3. CDR1 LNHNV and CDR2 YYDKDF come from the germline V gene (reference sequence). V trimming: 7 bases; J trimming: 4 bases; junction bases outside the gene matches: 7. Treatment of patients with chemo-refractory metastatic non-small-cell lung cancer consisted of focal radiation plus CTLA-4 blockade with ipilimumab. The table came from immunoSEQ multiplex PCR; TCRdb's copy has only in-frame clones and leaves some out. The data show 40,000 or so clones, about 80% seen once. Sequenced material: peripheral blood, taken from a patient treated with radiotherapy plus ipilimumab. The V and J genes are TRBV15 and TRBJ2-1, with 7 bases lining up with TRBD1. The receptor comes from a human donor with non-small cell lung cancer who had stable disease on radiotherapy plus ipilimumab. CDR3 sequence reads: CATTRTGEYNEQFF. Here the CDR3 DNA reads TGTGCCACCACTCGAACAGGGGAGTACAATGAGCAGTTCTTC.